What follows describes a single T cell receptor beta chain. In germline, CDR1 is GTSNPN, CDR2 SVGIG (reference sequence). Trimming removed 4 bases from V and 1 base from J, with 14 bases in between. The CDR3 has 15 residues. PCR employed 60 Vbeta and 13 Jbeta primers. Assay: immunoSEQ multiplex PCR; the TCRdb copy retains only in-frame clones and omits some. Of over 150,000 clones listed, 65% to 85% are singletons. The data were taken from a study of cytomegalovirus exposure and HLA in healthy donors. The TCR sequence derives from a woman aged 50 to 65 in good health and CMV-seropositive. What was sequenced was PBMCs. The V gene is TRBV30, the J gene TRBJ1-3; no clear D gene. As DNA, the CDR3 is TGTGCCTGGAAGACCCTCGCGGGGTCTGGAAACACCATATATTTT. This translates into CAWKTLAGSGNTIYF. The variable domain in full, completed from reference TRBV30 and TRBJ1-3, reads SQTIHQWPATLVQPVGSPLSLECTVEGTSNPNLYWYRQAAGRGLQLLFYSVGIGQISSEVPQNLSASRPQDRQFILSSKKLLLSDSGFYLCAWKTLAGSGNTIYFGEGSWLTVV.